This T cell receptor beta chain was sequenced for a study of cytomegalovirus exposure and HLA in healthy donors. On this clone: What it binds is not known. Other DNA sequences in this specimen translate into the identical CDR3.

PCR employed 60 Vbeta and 13 Jbeta primers. Original handling: Roughly 76 million unique TCR beta chains, around 11 million of them shared, were counted by a later analysis. Repertoires were generated with immunoSEQ multiplex PCR, while TCRdb's copy carries only in-frame clones and drops some. V and J calls and clone size follow that table, whereas D and trimming were derived from the DNA. The table shows approximately 170,000 clones, with around 80% occurring only once. Study-level results: A few chains linked to CMV were shown in vitro to be specific for CMV antigens.

Germline V gene lookup returns CDR1 SGDLS and CDR2 YYNGEE. This CDR3 comprises 14 residues. The V and J ends lost 0 bases and 0 bases respectively, with 7 bases between them. The sequenced material came from PBMCs. The clonotype originates from a woman aged 45-59 years in good health and CMV-seropositive. The genes are TRBV9 and TRBJ2-7; D is unclear. The CDR3 DNA is TGTGCCAGCAGCGTAGCAGACACCTCCTACGAGCAGTACTTC. It is translated as CASSVADTSYEQYF.